The present T cell receptor beta chain was sequenced within a study of siplizumab effects on memory and regulatory T cells. Trimming cost V 4 bases and J 6 bases, with 3 bases left between them. Germline values: CDR1 LNHDA, CDR2 SQIVND (reference sequence). The CDR3 consists of 11 residues. Clones were read by immunoSEQ multiplex PCR, and TCRdb kept only the in-frame ones, dropping some. The sample includes 85,000 or so clones, around 93% seen only once; the top ten take around 20%. Worth noting for this clone: What it binds is unknown.

Study results and limitations: The diversity of naive T cells seemed greater than that of memory cells, and their alloresponse contribution seemed major. Whether the proliferating Tregs (from siplizumab cultures) were suppressive was not confirmed. It was not possible to assign a naive or memory phenotype to roughly 75-95% of proliferating CD4+ or CD8+ clones.

This TCR came from a human donor in good health. The V call is TRBV19, the J call TRBJ2-2; D unresolved. The specimen was CD8+ T cells sorted from blood. CDR3 nucleotides: TGTGCCAGTAGTACGGCCGGGGAGCTGTTTTTT. As protein: CASSTAGELFF.